This TCR beta chain was recorded in a study of blood T cell repertoires in COVID-19 (dated by TCRdb to the early 2020s). Regarding the complete study: The collaborator samples originated in the United States, Italy and Spain and spanned the acute and convalescent phases of COVID-19. A de-identified subject ID, COVID-19 status, age in years and sex were almost always included in the sample metadata. Where HLA class I and class II types were available, the types were taken from metadata supplied by the sample provider, not from assay-based typing. Samples came from the ongoing ImmuneRACE study (first 160 participants) plus 1,254 subjects from 6 global collaborators. The prospective study material was composed of cDNA or gDNA derived from T cells, B-cell-depleted T cells, or PBMCs. The dataset comprised deeply sampled blood TCRbeta repertoires from subjects exposed to, actively infected with, or recovered from COVID-19. The repertoires were made available in a free public database intended to serve as a resource for research on the immune response to SARS-CoV-2.

As concerns this clone: The target of this receptor is not known. No per-base quality is available; no much larger clone lies one base away.

As encoded in the germline V gene (reference sequence), CDR1 is SGHAT while CDR2 is FQDESV. Trimmed from V: 0 bases; trimmed from J: 4 bases; junction bases lacking a gene match: 5. From its cysteine to its phenylalanine, the CDR3 spans 16 amino acids. Only CDR3 DNA remains: 48 bases, in frame from the first base. Each collaborating institution followed its own protocols to collect whole blood in K2EDTA tubes. For TCRbeta analysis, collaborators shipped samples as frozen whole blood, isolated PBMCs, or DNA extracted from either of those sample types. The immunoSEQ Assay, a bias-controlled multiplex PCR, was used to amplify TCRbeta CDR3 regions from genomic DNA. The paper's data handling went like this. The number of nucleated cells in each sample was estimated from the amplification of reference gene primers within the assay. Sequence reads were collapsed and filtered to measure the absolute abundance of every unique TCRbeta CDR3 rearrangement. For each sample, productive Simpson clonality was calculated as the square root of Simpson's diversity index over productive rearrangements. TCRdb took this table from immuneACCESS and kept in-frame rearrangements with V and J called. Such tables lack part of the clones; where checked against another copy, unresolved V genes explain under half of the gap, and the rest is unexplained. V and J calls and clone size follow that table, whereas D and trimming were derived from the DNA. Present in this sample are more than 250,000 clones, approximately 80% of which were seen just once. The ten largest clones take up about 9.1% of the sample.

What the authors observed across the whole study: How much clinical and demographic metadata was included differed by source and by participant, and the metadata was provided uncurated.

This TCR was recovered from a human donor in a cohort sampled during active COVID-19. The V gene is TRBV11-1 and the J gene is TRBJ2-3, with 9 bases matching TRBD2. Sequencing input: peripheral blood. The DNA is as follows: TGTGCCAGCAGCTTAGCTAGCGGGAGTATCGCAGATACGCAGTATTTT. Its protein product is CASSLASGSIADTQYF.